The rows below give T cell receptor beta chains drawn from one sample of a study of Graves' ophthalmopathy and Graves' hyperthyroidism. TCRdb used MiXCR to reprocess the multiplex PCR reads, holding one entry per CDR3 protein. Of about 600,000 distinct CDR3 sequences listed, about two fifths were seen once; the top ten hold about 4%. Input material: peripheral blood or thyroid tissue (not recorded which). These receptors were collected from an adult man with Graves' hyperthyroidism. Each CDR3 is given with its conserved first and last residue. A D gene is named only where the DNA matches it firmly. The listing skips clone size in some rows; elsewhere it reads once, few, many or a size class.

CDR3 length	D gene	clone size	V gene	J gene	CDR3 protein	CDR3 DNA
17	.	.	TRBV7-9	TRBJ2-3	CASSEFKGGFFTDTQYF	TGCGCCAGCAGCGAGTTCAAGGGTGGCTTCTTCACAGATACGCAGTATTTT
17	.	many	TRBV24-1	TRBJ2-2	CATSDLGELSSTGELFF	TGTGCCACCAGTGACCTCGGGGAACTTTCGAGCACCGGGGAGCTGTTTTTT
14	.	many	TRBV6-5	TRBJ1-2	CASSQTVANYGYTF	TGTGCCAGCAGCCAGACAGTAGCTAACTATGGCTACACCTTC
12	.	.	TRBV2	TRBJ2-3	CASSETPDTQYF	TGTGCCAGCAGTGAAACGCCAGATACGCAGTATTTT
15	.	many	TRBV5-1	TRBJ2-7	CASSRGTAPSYEQYF	TGCGCCAGCAGCCGGGGGACAGCACCTTCGTACGAGCAGTACTTC
16	TRBD1	once	TRBV7-3	TRBJ2-1	CASSLARGQGGNEQFF	TGTGCCAGCAGCTTAGCCCGGGGACAGGGAGGCAATGAGCAGTTCTTC
15	.	many	TRBV7-8	TRBJ2-5	CASTLGEAKGETQYF	TGTGCCAGCACCCTAGGGGAGGCCAAAGGAGAGACCCAGTACTTC
15	.	many	TRBV4-1	TRBJ2-7	CASSQETRTNYEQYF	TGCGCCAGCAGCCAAGAGACTAGGACAAATTACGAGCAGTACTTC
14	TRBD1	many	TRBV29-1	TRBJ1-1	CSVRDRGRYTEAFF	TGCAGCGTTCGGGACAGGGGTCGGTACACTGAAGCTTTCTTT
16	.	many	TRBV7-9	TRBJ2-2	CASSSTAGKRTGELFF	TGTGCCAGCAGCTCGACTGCAGGGAAGAGGACCGGGGAGCTGTTTTTT
13	.	many	TRBV12-3/TRBV12-4	TRBJ2-7	CASSLNRASEQYF	TGTGCCAGCAGTTTGAACAGGGCGAGCGAGCAGTACTTC
12	.	.	TRBV29-1	TRBJ2-7	CSVVLAFHEQYF	TGCAGCGTTGTTCTAGCTTTCCACGAGCAGTACTTC
13	.	many	TRBV2	TRBJ1-5	CASSPSEDQPQHF	TGTGCCAGCAGTCCTTCAGAGGATCAGCCCCAGCATTTT
12	TRBD1	.	TRBV29-1	TRBJ1-2	CSGTGMNYGYTF	TGCAGCGGGACAGGAATGAACTATGGCTACACCTTC
16	.	.	TRBV12-3/TRBV12-4	TRBJ2-2	CASSFIGQTNTGELFF	TGTGCCAGCAGTTTTATAGGACAGACGAACACCGGGGAGCTGTTTTTT
12	.	few	TRBV2	TRBJ1-2	CASSQEAYGYTF	TGTGCCAGCAGCCAAGAGGCCTATGGCTACACCTTC
16	TRBD1	.	TRBV5-6	TRBJ1-4	CASSSYGTGTDEKLFF	TGTGCCAGCAGCTCCTATGGGACAGGGACGGATGAAAAACTGTTTTTT
13	.	many	TRBV7-8	TRBJ1-1	CASSPGSNTEAFF	TGTGCCAGCAGCCCGGGATCGAACACTGAAGCTTTCTTT
16	.	.	TRBV7-9	TRBJ2-2	CASSLSGISNTGELFF	TGTGCCAGCAGCTTATCTGGCATATCGAACACCGGGGAGCTGTTTTTT
13	.	many	TRBV19	TRBJ1-2	CASSIQGFYGYTF	TGTGCCAGTAGTATACAGGGGTTCTATGGCTACACCTTC
15	TRBD1	many	TRBV20-1	TRBJ1-6	CSATTQGVNNSPLHF	TGCAGTGCTACCACCCAGGGGGTCAATAATTCACCCCTCCACTTT
16	TRBD1	.	TRBV5-1	TRBJ1-5	CASSLGDRGSNQPQHF	TGCGCCAGCAGCTTGGGGGACAGAGGTAGCAATCAGCCCCAGCATTTT
14	.	many	TRBV6-1	TRBJ1-2	CASRDNRHHYGYTF	TGTGCCAGCAGGGATAACAGGCACCACTATGGCTACACCTTC
15	.	many	TRBV4-1	TRBJ2-5	CASSPYIGFPETQYF	TGCGCCAGCAGCCCCTATATTGGGTTCCCAGAGACCCAGTACTTC
18	.	few	TRBV7-8	TRBJ2-2	CASSLLGRAGSRTGELFF	TGTGCCAGCAGCTTACTGGGGAGAGCCGGGAGTCGAACCGGGGAGCTGTTTTTT
13	.	.	TRBV9	TRBJ1-2	CASSVSTGYGYTF	TGTGCCAGCAGCGTATCGACAGGCTATGGCTACACCTTC
15	.	.	TRBV5-4	TRBJ1-1	CASSLTGQGNTEAFF	TGTGCCAGCAGCTTGACGGGACAAGGGAACACTGAAGCTTTCTTT
15	.	.	TRBV7-3	TRBJ2-7	CASSLAGWDTDTQYF	TGTGCCAGCAGCTTGGCGGGATGGGACACAGATACGCAGTACTTC
17	TRBD1	many	TRBV7-8	TRBJ1-2	CASSLDRNRGFAYGYTF	TGTGCCAGCAGCTTAGACCGCAACAGGGGGTTTGCTTATGGCTACACCTTC
13	.	.	TRBV7-6	TRBJ2-7	CASSRHLLYEQYF	TGTGCCAGCAGCCGACACCTCCTCTACGAGCAGTACTTC
15	.	many	TRBV5-1	TRBJ2-7	CASSLAAGRGYEQYF	TGCGCCAGCAGCTTGGCCGCAGGGAGAGGCTACGAGCAGTACTTC
15	.	many	TRBV20-1	TRBJ1-2	CSASLSEGANYGYTF	TGCAGTGCTAGTCTTAGTGAGGGAGCTAACTATGGCTACACCTTC
12	.	once	TRBV20-1	TRBJ1-4	CSASATNEKLFF	TGCAGTGCTAGTGCCACTAATGAAAAACTGTTTTTT
17	TRBD2	.	TRBV15	TRBJ2-3	CATSRDYLSGNTDTQYF	TGTGCCACCAGCAGAGATTATCTAAGCGGGAACACAGATACGCAGTATTTT